The clone carrying this T cell receptor (beta chain) has more than one count but fewer than ten. Its antigen is not identified. The sample comes from a study of beta chain features in type 1 diabetes. Study-wide results and caveats: Moderate but significant shortening of TCRB CDR3s was recorded in all four CD4+ subsets from Type 1 diabetes patients.

What was sequenced were expressed TCRB transcripts, since all of the isolated RNA had been reverse transcribed. The data were produced by immunoSEQ multiplex PCR, yet TCRdb's version contains in-frame clones alone and is incomplete. The sample lists roughly 700,000 clones; roughly 13% were seen once. The sequenced sample consisted of naive CD4+ T cells from blood. This receptor was obtained from a man aged 18 to 29 with type 1 diabetes.

CDR3 protein: CASRQDQETQYF. The CDR3 DNA follows: TGTGCCAGCAGGCAGGACCAAGAGACCCAGTACTTC. The chain recombines TRBV2 with TRBJ2-5; D unresolved. The CDR3 is 12 residues long. The V gene lost 6 bases and the J gene lost 0 bases, with 5 bases spanning the gap. CDR1 is SNHLY and CDR2 is FYNNEI in the germline V gene. Full variable domain (rest looked up from reference TRBV2 and TRBJ2-5): EPEVTQTPSHQVTQMGQEVILRCVPISNHLYFYWYRQILGQKVEFLVSFYNNEISEKSEIFDDQFSVERPDGSNFTLKIRSTKLEDSAMYFCASRQDQETQYFGPGTRLLVL.